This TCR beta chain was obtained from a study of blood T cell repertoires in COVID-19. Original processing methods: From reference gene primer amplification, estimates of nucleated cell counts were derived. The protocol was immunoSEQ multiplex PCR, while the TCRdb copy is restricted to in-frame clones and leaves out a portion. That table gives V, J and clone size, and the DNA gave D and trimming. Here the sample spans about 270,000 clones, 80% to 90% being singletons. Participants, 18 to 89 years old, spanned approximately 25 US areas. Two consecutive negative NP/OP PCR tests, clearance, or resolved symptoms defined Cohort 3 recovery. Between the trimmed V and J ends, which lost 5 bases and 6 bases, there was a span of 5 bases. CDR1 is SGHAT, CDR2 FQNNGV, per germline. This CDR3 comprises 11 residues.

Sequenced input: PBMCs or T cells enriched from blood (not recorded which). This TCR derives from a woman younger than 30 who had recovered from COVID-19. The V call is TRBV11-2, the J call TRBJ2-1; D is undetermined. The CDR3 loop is CASSRLNEQFF. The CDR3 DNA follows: TGTGCCAGCAGCCGACTCAATGAGCAGTTCTTC.